This is a list of T cell receptor beta chains from one sample in a study of T-cell memory formation after mild COVID-19. MiXCR, applied by TCRdb to the 5' RACE reads, yields one record per CDR3 protein. The table shows 400,000 to 500,000 distinct CDR3 sequences, with approximately 24% occurring only once. Sequencing input: PBMCs or a T cell subset sorted from them (not recorded which). These receptors originate from an adult woman who had mild COVID-19 (a few samples of this study predate the infection). Cell type and time point are not known. Each CDR3 is given with its conserved first and last residue. A D gene is named only where the DNA matches it firmly. Clone size is shown for a subset of rows, as once, few, many or a class of expanded clone.

TRBD1	.	TRBV12-3/TRBV12-4	TRBJ1-2	TGTGCCAGCAACACCCGGGACAGGGTGATGGGGAACTATGGCTACACCTTC	CASNTRDRVMGNYGYTF
.	.	TRBV18	TRBJ2-7	TGTGCCAGCTCACCTCCTTCGAGGGCCAACGAGCAGTACTTC	CASSPPSRANEQYF
TRBD1	few	TRBV7-9	TRBJ1-1	TGTGCCAGCAGCTTAGTTGGGACAGGGGGCTTGGACACTGAAGCTTTCTTT	CASSLVGTGGLDTEAFF
.	few	TRBV20-1	TRBJ1-1	TGCAGTGCTAGTACACCGGGAGGAATCGGGGCTTTCTTT	CSASTPGGIGAFF
.	.	TRBV4-1	TRBJ1-2	TGCGCCAGCAGCCAAGTAGTCCAAGGGGGCTACACCTTC	CASSQVVQGGYTF
TRBD2	.	TRBV7-2	TRBJ2-5	TGTGCCAGCAGCAGACGGACTAGCGGCCAAGAGACCCAGTACTTC	CASSRRTSGQETQYF
.	many	TRBV4-1	TRBJ2-2	TGCGCCAGCAGCCAAGTGGAGCTTATCACCGGGGAGCTGTTTTTT	CASSQVELITGELFF
TRBD2	few	TRBV6-5	TRBJ2-3	TGTGCCAGCAGTTACACTAGCGGCAACACAGATACGCAGTATTTT	CASSYTSGNTDTQYF
TRBD1	few	TRBV7-2	TRBJ1-5	TGTGCCAGCAGCCCCATCCCCGGACAGGTTAATCAGCCCCAGCATTTT	CASSPIPGQVNQPQHF
.	few	TRBV24-1	TRBJ2-7	TGTGCCACCAGTGATTTCGGCCACGAGCAGTACTTC	CATSDFGHEQYF
TRBD1	few	TRBV29-1	TRBJ2-1	TGCAGCGTGAGGACAGGGGGCTCCTACAATGAGCAGTTCTTC	CSVRTGGSYNEQFF
.	.	TRBV19	TRBJ1-5	TGTGCCAGTAGTCCCGAGGGTCTTGGCAATCAGCCCCAGCATTTT	CASSPEGLGNQPQHF
.	.	TRBV12-3/TRBV12-4	TRBJ1-2	TGTGCCAGCAGTTTAGAATGGGGCGAGTCGAGTACAGTCCAACTCTATGGCTACACCTTC	CASSLEWGESSTVQLYGYTF
TRBD1	few	TRBV7-6	TRBJ2-3	TGTGCCAGCCACCTGACAGGGATGGGCACAGATACGCAGTATTTT	CASHLTGMGTDTQYF
TRBD2	few	TRBV7-9	TRBJ2-7	TGTGCCAGCAGCCCCGGGGAGGGGCCAATTCTCGAGCAGTACTTC	CASSPGEGPILEQYF
TRBD2	.	TRBV25-1	TRBJ2-1	TGTGCCAGCAGTGGGACACTAGCGGGAGTAGGCAATGAGCAGTTCTTC	CASSGTLAGVGNEQFF
TRBD1	.	TRBV7-8	TRBJ2-2	TGTGCCAGCAGCCCGACAGGGTATCACACCGGGGAGCTGTTTTTT	CASSPTGYHTGELFF
TRBD2	.	TRBV5-1	TRBJ2-1	TGCGCCAGCAGCTCCCGCCGTCGGGAGGCGAGCAATGAGCAGTTCTTC	CASSSRRREASNEQFF
TRBD2	many	TRBV4-2	TRBJ2-5	TGTGCCAGCAGCCAAGAGGGGACTAGCGGGTCTGAGACCCAGTACTTC	CASSQEGTSGSETQYF
TRBD1	.	TRBV19	TRBJ2-7	TGTGCCAGTAGTAGAAACAGGGGGCACTACGAGCAGTACTTC	CASSRNRGHYEQYF
TRBD1	few	TRBV6-1	TRBJ2-2	TGTGCCAGCAGTGTATTTGGACAGGGGGGCACCGGGGAGCTGTTTTTT	CASSVFGQGGTGELFF
.	.	TRBV20-1	TRBJ2-7	TGCAGTGCAGAAGAGCGACAGGTAGGAAACGAGCAGTACTTC	CSAEERQVGNEQYF
.	few	TRBV24-1	TRBJ1-2	TGTGCCACCAGCAGCGACACCAACTATGGCTACACCTTC	CATSSDTNYGYTF
TRBD2	.	TRBV20-1	TRBJ2-7	TGCAGTGCGCAGGGACTAGCGGGAGCAACCTACGAGCAGTACTTC	CSAQGLAGATYEQYF
.	few	TRBV10-3	TRBJ2-3	TGTGCCCTGGGGACTGGCACAGATACGCAGTATTTT	CALGTGTDTQYF
.	.	TRBV20-1	TRBJ1-1	TGCAGTGCCCGCCCCCAAGGTTCGTATGCCACTGAAGCTTTCTTT	CSARPQGSYATEAFF
.	.	TRBV20-1	TRBJ2-7	TGCAGTGCACGAAGAGGTGGGGCCCCACGGGAGCAGTACTTC	CSARRGGAPREQYF
.	few	TRBV11-2	TRBJ2-2	TGTGCCAGCAGCTTAGCAGCCGCCGGGGAGCTGTTTTTT	CASSLAAAGELFF
.	.	TRBV18	TRBJ2-5	TGTGCCAGCTCACCACCGCGGAAGGGGGGAGAGACCCAGTACTTC	CASSPPRKGGETQYF
.	.	TRBV4-3	TRBJ2-1	TGCGCCAGCAGCCAAGATCTTTACAGGGGAGGGAATGAGCAGTTCTTC	CASSQDLYRGGNEQFF
TRBD1	.	TRBV7-9	TRBJ1-1	TGTGCCAGCAACTCCCCGACAGGGGAGGCTGAAGCTTTCTTT	CASNSPTGEAEAFF
.	few	TRBV12-3/TRBV12-4	TRBJ1-5	TGTGCCAGCAGTTTACAGCAGGGAGTGAGTCAGCCCCAGCATTTT	CASSLQQGVSQPQHF
TRBD1	.	TRBV20-1	TRBJ2-7	TGCAGTGCTAGACCTCGACAGGGCGAATCCTACGAGCAGTACTTC	CSARPRQGESYEQYF
.	.	TRBV5-1	TRBJ1-1	TGCGCCAGCAGCGCCGTACAGGGCGGTGAAGCTTTCTTT	CASSAVQGGEAFF
.	few	TRBV12-3/TRBV12-4	TRBJ1-2	TGTGCCAGCAGTTTACCAGGGGAAGGCGGGGGCTACACCTTC	CASSLPGEGGGYTF
TRBD1	.	TRBV18	TRBJ2-7	TGTGCCAGCTCACCCCTGACAGGGTCCGACGAGCAGTACTTC	CASSPLTGSDEQYF
.	.	TRBV4-1	TRBJ1-1	TGCGCCAGCAGCCAAAAGGGAAGGTCTGAAGCTTTCTTT	CASSQKGRSEAFF
.	.	TRBV6-2/TRBV6-3	TRBJ2-7	TGTGCCAGCAGTTACCGTCCAGGCTACGAGCAGTACTTC	CASSYRPGYEQYF
TRBD2	few	TRBV5-1	TRBJ2-7	TGCGCCAGCAGCTTGGCCGGAGGGGCGGGAGGGCTCTACGAGCAGTACTTC	CASSLAGGAGGLYEQYF
.	.	TRBV20-1	TRBJ1-5	TGCAGTGCTAGATCCCCCTATAGGGAGGGCAATCAGCCCCAGCATTTT	CSARSPYREGNQPQHF
.	.	TRBV6-1	TRBJ2-3	TGTGCCAGCAGTGAAGGGCCAAGCACAGATACGCAGTATTTT	CASSEGPSTDTQYF
TRBD1	few	TRBV12-5	TRBJ2-4	TGTGCTAGTGGTTTGGTGGACAGGCGCACAGTAGCCAAAAACATTCAGTACTTC	CASGLVDRRTVAKNIQYF
.	.	TRBV2	TRBJ1-2	TGTGCCAGCAGGGCAGGGGATGGCTACACCTTC	CASRAGDGYTF
TRBD1	.	TRBV18	TRBJ1-2	TGTGCCAGCTCACTTGAACCGGGACAGGGGTATGGCTACACCTTC	CASSLEPGQGYGYTF
TRBD2	few	TRBV7-8	TRBJ2-7	TGTGCCAGCAGTAGAGGAGCGGGAGGGCCCTCACACGAGCAGTACTTC	CASSRGAGGPSHEQYF
TRBD1	few	TRBV20-1	TRBJ2-5	TGCAGTGCCCCGGACAGGGAAACTTCAGGGACCCAGTACTTC	CSAPDRETSGTQYF
.	few	TRBV20-1	TRBJ1-4	TGCAGTGCTTTGATTCTTAATGAAAAACTGTTTTTT	CSALILNEKLFF
.	.	TRBV7-8	TRBJ1-2	TGTGCCAGCAGCTTACCGGGTAGAGCTAACTATGGCTACACCTTC	CASSLPGRANYGYTF
TRBD1	.	TRBV4-1	TRBJ1-5	TGCGCCAGCAGCCAAGATCTCCAGGGGGGCAATCAGCCCCAGCATTTT	CASSQDLQGGNQPQHF
.	.	TRBV29-1	TRBJ1-1	TGCAGCGTCCTCTCAGGGGTGAACACTGAAGCTTTCTTT	CSVLSGVNTEAFF
.	.	TRBV12-3/TRBV12-4	TRBJ2-2	TGTGCCAGCACCCCCCCGGTTGGACACGGGGAGCTGTTTTTT	CASTPPVGHGELFF
.	.	TRBV20-1	TRBJ1-1	TGCAGCACCCGGGGGATGAACACTGAAGCTTTCTTT	CSTRGMNTEAFF
.	.	TRBV6-5	TRBJ1-3	TGTGCCAGCAGACGCATAAGCTCTGGAAACACCATATATTTT	CASRRISSGNTIYF
TRBD2	.	TRBV30	TRBJ2-5	TGTGCCTGGACGGGACTAGTCGAGACCCAGTACTTC	CAWTGLVETQYF
TRBD2	.	TRBV5-1	TRBJ2-7	TGCGCCAGCAGCACCGCTAGCGGGAGTTCCTACGAGCAGTACTTC	CASSTASGSSYEQYF
.	many	TRBV14	TRBJ2-2	TGTGCCAGCAGCGAAAACACCGGGGAGCTGTTTTTT	CASSENTGELFF
.	.	TRBV2	TRBJ2-7	TGTGCCAGCAGGACTGTTGGTGGGTCCTACGAGCAGTACTTC	CASRTVGGSYEQYF